This passage covers 10 T cell receptor beta chains from one sample sequenced in a study of CD8 T cells in ankylosing spondylitis. One entry per CDR3 protein results from TCRdb running MiXCR on the 5' RACE reads. The sample yields about 36,000 distinct CDR3 sequences, 6% seen once. Sequences were obtained from blood, either unsorted or a sorted T cell fraction (not recorded which). The receptors stem from a male donor with ankylosing spondylitis or in good health (not recorded which).

This clonotype was observed many times. J is TRBJ2-5 and V is TRBV4-3; D may be TRBD2 (6 bases). The CDR3 loop spans 15 amino acids. Trimming left V 0 bases short and J 9 bases short, with 17 bases between. CDR1 and CDR2 (germline): LGHNA, YSLEER. DNA of the CDR3: TGCGCCAGCAGCCAAGACCGTGCCGGTCGCGGGGCCCAGTACTTC. It specifies CASSQDRAGRGAQYF.

This clonotype was detected many times. The chain carries TRBV12-3 or TRBV12-4 and TRBJ1-4; D ambiguous. This CDR3 has 14 amino acids. V gave up 6 bases and J gave up 8 bases, with 16 bases separating them. The CDR3 DNA reads as TGTGCCAGCAGGACAAACAGTAGGGAGGAAAAACTGTTTTTT. Its protein is CASRTNSREEKLFF.

This clonotype came up many times. V is TRBV6-1 and J is TRBJ1-1; D not certain. The CDR3 has 15 amino acids. The V end was cut by 6 bases, the J end by 4 bases, with 18 bases between. Per germline, CDR1 MNHNS and CDR2 SASEGT. The CDR3 here is CASSLFAGSSTEAFF. The CDR3 region has the DNA TGTGCCAGCAGCCTGTTCGCGGGCTCAAGCACTGAAGCTTTCTTT.

This clonotype was recorded at least ten times. The chain recombines TRBV7-9 with TRBJ1-2; no clear D. The germline V and J ends were trimmed by 7 bases and 4 bases, with 16 bases remaining between them. Germline lookup yields CDR1 SEHNR and CDR2 FQNEAQ (reference sequence). This CDR3 contains 14 residues. CDR3 protein: CASIRDPTSYGYTF. The CDR3 DNA reads TGTGCCAGCATAAGAGACCCGACGAGCTATGGCTACACCTTC.

This clonotype was seen at least ten times. This chain connects TRBV18 to TRBJ1-1; the D is unclear. The CDR3 covers 13 residues. The germline CDR1 and CDR2 sequences are KGHSH and LQKENI. V lost 8 bases, J lost 2 bases, and 12 bases lay in between. Here the CDR3 DNA reads TGTGCCAGCCGCCTCCAGAAAAACACTGAAGCTTTCTTT. It yields the protein CASRLQKNTEAFF.

This clonotype was found many times. This chain joins TRBV29-1 and TRBJ1-1, with D perhaps TRBD1 (5 bases). From germline, CDR1 is SQVTM and CDR2 ANQGSEA. V was shortened by 8 bases and J by 10 bases, with 17 bases between the two germline ends. The CDR3 runs to 11 residues. The CDR3 spells CSTLAGTGAFF. The CDR3, as DNA: TGCAGCACTTTAGCCGGGACGGGAGCTTTCTTT.

This chain connects TRBV28 to TRBJ2-7; possible D gene TRBD1, 6 bases. The V end was cut by 4 bases, the J end by 1 base, with 20 bases between. Germline V lookup: CDR1 MDHEN, CDR2 SYDVKM. The CDR3 runs to 17 residues. The CDR3 DNA sequence: TGTGCCAGCAGTTCCCTATGGCAGGGGAAGTGGTCCTACGAGCAGTACTTC. It codes for CASSSLWQGKWSYEQYF.

This clonotype was counted many times. The V call is TRBV4-3, the J call TRBJ1-3, with D possibly TRBD1 on 5 matching bases. The CDR3 length is 15 residues. Germline assignment: CDR1 LGHNA and CDR2 YSLEER. Trimming removed 2 bases at V and 0 bases at J, with 8 bases between. CDR3 residues: CASSQLGPSGNTIYF. The CDR3, as DNA: TGCGCCAGCAGCCAATTGGGACCCTCTGGAAACACCATATATTTT.

The sample holds many counts of this clonotype. This sequence joins TRBV28 and TRBJ2-1, with a possible D match to TRBD2 (7 bases). Germline V lookup: CDR1 MDHEN, CDR2 SYDVKM. This CDR3 region has 14 residues. V lost 2 bases and J lost 4, with 9 bases in between. The CDR3 sequence is CASSLAGAYNEQFF. Written as DNA, the CDR3 is TGTGCCAGCAGTTTAGCGGGGGCATACAATGAGCAGTTCTTC.

As to this clonotype: This may be a read error: a much more frequent sequence differs by one nucleotide. V usage is TRBV5-1 and J usage is TRBJ2-6; 7 bases fit TRBD1. The CDR3 extends over 15 amino acids. Germline V gene lookup returns CDR1 SGHRS and CDR2 YFSETQ. This chain's CDR3 is CASSKTGTGANVMTF. The CDR3 DNA sequence: TGCGCCAGCAGCAAGACAGGGACCGGGGCCAACGTCATGACTTTC.